Many counts were recorded for the clone carrying this T cell receptor (beta chain). The antigen is unknown. This sample was included in a study of regulatory T cells in long-lasting Graves disease. General study findings and limits: When disease was persistent, TRBV28, TRBJ1-2 and TRBJ2-5 were the favored segments.

The sample's time point: newly diagnosed GD, antithyroid drugs for less than 3 months. The TCR library was made from RNA that had been extracted from PBMCs in TRIzol. Patients hailed from an endocrinology department in Xi'an, China. According to the study, TCR beta libraries were built with iRepertoire HTBI primers and CDR3-region Arm-PCR. TCRdb reprocessed the multiplex PCR reads with MiXCR, giving one entry per CDR3 protein. The sample consists of roughly 420,000 distinct CDR3 sequences, 14% of them appearing once. Germline V gene data show CDR1 as MNHGY and CDR2 as SVAAGI. Trimming shortened V by 3 bases and J by 0 bases, and 9 bases separated the two germline ends. This CDR3 contains 15 residues. The sample was also reused in another study, on T cells in Graves' hyperthyroidism and ophthalmopathy. This second study notes: Carried out on the TCR CDR3, a first-round RT-PCR used the HTBI primer set. Ophthalmopathy stood apart from stable hyperthyroidism in a 13 V-J model.

The chain couples TRBV6-9 to TRBJ2-4; D is ambiguous. The clonotype originates from a woman aged 50 to 60 with Graves disease. Sequenced here: peripheral blood mononuclear cells (PBMCs), sampled at new diagnosis, from a patient treated with antithyroid drugs. CDR3 bases: TGTGCCAGCAGTTACGTGGCAGTAGCCAAAAACATTCAGTACTTC. Its translation is CASSYVAVAKNIQYF.